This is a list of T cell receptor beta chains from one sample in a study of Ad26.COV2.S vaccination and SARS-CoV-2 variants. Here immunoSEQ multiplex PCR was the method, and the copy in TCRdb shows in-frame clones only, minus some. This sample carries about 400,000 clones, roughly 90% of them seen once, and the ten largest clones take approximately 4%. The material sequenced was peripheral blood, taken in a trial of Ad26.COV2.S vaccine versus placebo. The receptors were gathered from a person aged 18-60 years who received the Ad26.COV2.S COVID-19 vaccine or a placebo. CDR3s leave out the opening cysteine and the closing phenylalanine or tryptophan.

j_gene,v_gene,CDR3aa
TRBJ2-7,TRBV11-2,ASSAYRGSPYEQY
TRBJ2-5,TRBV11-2,ASSLERQETQY
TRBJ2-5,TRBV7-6,ASSFRYPQETQY
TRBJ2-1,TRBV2,ASSDLFRQVEYNEQF
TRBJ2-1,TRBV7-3,ASSLFPGTSGNNEQF
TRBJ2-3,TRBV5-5,ASSPELARTDTQY
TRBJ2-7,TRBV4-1,ASSRTGPHEQY
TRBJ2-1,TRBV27,ASSPIRDRDYNEQF
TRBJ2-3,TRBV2,ASSVPGDTQY
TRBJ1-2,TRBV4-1,ASSHGGNTNYGYT
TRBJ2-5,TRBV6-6,ASSYSGGFGETQY
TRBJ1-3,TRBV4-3,ASSQDRQTGNTIY
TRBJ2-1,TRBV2,ASRADGISINEQF
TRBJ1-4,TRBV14,ASSQRGLSEEKLF
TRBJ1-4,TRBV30,AWSVRGGSEKLF
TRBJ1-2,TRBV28,ASSLYREARVAGYT
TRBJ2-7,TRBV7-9,ASSSRNQPRTGAYEQY
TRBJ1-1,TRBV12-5,ASGLGDMMNTEAF
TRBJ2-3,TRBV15,ATSRGQGEGTDTQY
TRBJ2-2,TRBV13,ASSLFQTGGTGELF
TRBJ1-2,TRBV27,ASSYRGGERYGYT
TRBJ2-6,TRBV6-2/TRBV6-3,ASSLGSGANVLT
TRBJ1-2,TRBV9,ASKRTGENYGYT
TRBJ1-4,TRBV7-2,ASSWGLDEKLF
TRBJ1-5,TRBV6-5,ASSRGGRSNQPQH
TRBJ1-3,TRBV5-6,ASSWGTGSSGNTIY
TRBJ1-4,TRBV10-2,ASSRQVENEKLF
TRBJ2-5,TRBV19,ASSIRETQY
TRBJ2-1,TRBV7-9,ASSSGRLRNEQF
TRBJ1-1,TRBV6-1,ASSPFRAEAF
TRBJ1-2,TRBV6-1,ASSEAGGYGYT
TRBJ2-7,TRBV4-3,ASSQGGLAGAYEQY
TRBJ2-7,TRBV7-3,ASSLAGGSSYEQY
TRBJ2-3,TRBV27,ASSYRYGRATDTQY
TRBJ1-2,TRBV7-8,ASSLLSRRGYT
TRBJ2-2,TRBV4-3,ASSQVPGAGELF
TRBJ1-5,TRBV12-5,ASGLVSHLTGVNQPQH
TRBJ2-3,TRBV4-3,ASSLLAGASTDTQY
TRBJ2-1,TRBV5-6,ASSLGDSYNEQF
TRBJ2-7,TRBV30,AWNDRGPHEQY